These 6 T cell receptor beta chains came from one sample sequenced in a study of T cell clonality in common variable immunodeficiency. Here immunoSEQ multiplex PCR was the method, and the copy in TCRdb shows in-frame clones only, minus some. Sampling found roughly 51,000 clones, none seen once. The source material was peripheral blood mononuclear cells. The receptors were sampled from a person between 18 and 70 years old in good health.

There are many counts of this clone. The DNA ends 3 residues before the CDR3 does, and the rest of the CDR3 is filled in from the germline J gene. J is TRBJ1-5 and V is TRBV20-1; unclear D gene. The CDR3 runs to 13 residues. V was pared by 3 bases and J by 1 base, with 7 bases between. Germline values: CDR1 DFQATT, CDR2 SNEGSKA (reference sequence). CDR3 bases read: TGCAGTGCTAGGGGCCTGAGCAATCAGCCC. It translates to CSARGLSNQP. The complete CDR3 protein is CSARGLSNQPQHF.

The table lists this clone with many counts. The CDR3 end lies 3 residues beyond the end of the read and is filled in from the germline J gene. V is TRBV13 and J is TRBJ2-2; 7 bases map to TRBD2. CDR3 length: 15 amino acids. CDR1 is PRHDT, CDR2 FYEKMQ, per germline (reference sequence). Trimming at V came to 5 bases and at J to 4 bases, leaving 7 bases not matched to a gene. CDR3 residues: CASSPDGGGTGELFF. Incomplete CDR3 DNA: TGTGCCAGCAGCCCGGACGGCGGGGGCACCGGGGAG.

This clone came up many times. The read terminates 3 residues before the CDR3 end, so the remaining end is supplied by the germline J gene. This rearrangement joins TRBV10-3 to TRBJ2-2; 8 bases are a match to TRBD1. Germline V gene data show CDR1 as ENHRY and CDR2 as SYGVKD. Trimming cost V 1 base and J 6 bases; bases outside gene matches: 4. This CDR3 is 15 amino acids long. The CDR3 DNA, read in part, is TGTGCCATCAGTGAGTTGACAGGGGTGGCCGGGGAG. Translating gives CAISELTGVAGE. The entire CDR3 is CAISELTGVAGELFF.

This clone was picked up many times. The read falls 3 residues short of the CDR3 end, and the missing part is taken from the germline J gene. The rearrangement links TRBV4-2 to TRBJ2-7; 14 nucleotides align to TRBD2. CDR1 LGHNA and CDR2 YNFKEQ come from the germline V gene. V shed 4 bases and J 0 bases; nucleotides not matched to a gene: 5. The CDR3 runs 17 residues. The sequenced CDR3 bases are TGTGCCAGCAGCCTCACCGGGACTAGCGGGAGCTCCTACGAG. This codes for CASSLTGTSGSSYE. The CDR3 in its entirety is CASSLTGTSGSSYEQYF.

This clone was detected many times. The read ends 3 residues shy of where the CDR3 ends; the end is completed using the germline J gene. The chain combines TRBV20-1 with TRBJ1-1; tentatively, D is TRBD1 (5 bases). Germline V gives CDR1 DFQATT, CDR2 SNEGSKA (reference sequence). The CDR3 has 15 amino acids. V gave up 5 bases and J gave up 3 bases, with 19 bases separating them. The CDR3 region is CSAPTRWGGDTEAFF. The part of the CDR3 DNA that was read is TGCAGTGCTCCGACAAGGTGGGGGGGGGACACTGAA.

Notes on this clone: The CDR3 extends 3 residues past the end of the read, so its final part is completed from the germline J gene. V gene TRBV7-6 combines with J gene TRBJ2-1; 7 nucleotides match TRBD1. V was pared by 4 bases and J by 4 bases, with 1 base of the junction left unmatched. Looked up from germline, CDR1 is SGHVS and CDR2 is FNYEAQ. The CDR3 runs to 13 residues. The covered CDR3 bases are TGTGCCAGCAGCTCGACAGGGTACAATGAG. Amino acid sequence: CASSSTGYNE. The complete CDR3 reads CASSSTGYNEQFF.